One sample yielded the 22 T cell receptor beta chains listed below, sequenced in a study of brain metastases from non-small cell lung cancer. TCRdb's copy holds only in-frame clones and misses some; the assay was immunoSEQ multiplex PCR. The sample includes 2,800 or so clones, about four fifths of them seen just once. The sequencing sample was made of primary lung tumor tissue. Receptor source: a donor at least 40 years old with non-small cell lung cancer.

This clone was picked up one time. This specimen includes other DNA sequences encoding the same CDR3. CDR3 in amino acids: CAFTLGTGGPDTQYF. For the CDR3, the DNA is TGTGCCTTCACCCTGGGGACAGGGGGTCCAGATACGCAGTATTTT. The chain couples TRBV30 to TRBJ2-3, with 11 bases lining up with TRBD1. In germline, CDR1 is GTSNPN, CDR2 SVGIG (reference sequence). The CDR3 sequence is 15 residues long. After removal of 7 bases from V and 4 bases from J, the junction contained 10 bases not matched to a gene.

This clone turned up a few times. This chain joins TRBV19 and TRBJ2-1; D call uncertain. Germline V gives CDR1 LNHDA, CDR2 SQIVND (reference sequence). This CDR3 is 11 amino acids long. The V end lost 7 bases, the J end lost 7 bases, and 8 bases lay between the germline ends. The CDR3 nucleotides read TGTGCCAGTACCTCGTGGAATGAGCAGTTCTTC. Its protein product is CASTSWNEQFF.

This rearrangement joins TRBV5-5 to TRBJ2-2, with a weak D call TRBD1 (5 bases). The germline CDR1 and CDR2 sequences are SGHKS and YYEKEE (reference sequence). V was pared by 1 base and J by 1 base, with 11 bases between. CDR3 length: 16 amino acids. The CDR3 loop reads CASSLKGVGNTGELFF. CDR3 coding DNA: TGTGCCAGCAGCTTGAAAGGGGTGGGGAACACCGGGGAGCTGTTTTTT.

This clone was counted a single time. The rearrangement joins TRBV2 to TRBJ2-2; D gene unclear. CDR3 length: 15 residues. Germline CDR1 reads SNHLY; CDR2 reads FYNNEI. V was trimmed by 6 bases and J by 0 bases, leaving 11 bases between them. The CDR3 nucleotides are TGTGCCAGCAGGAAGGAGCTAACGAACACCGGGGAGCTGTTTTTT. It is translated as CASRKELTNTGELFF.

The chain joins TRBV7-3 to TRBJ2-1; 7 bases match TRBD2. V shed 5 bases, J shed 6 bases, and the junction held 10 bases outside the gene matches. Germline V gives CDR1 SGHTA, CDR2 FQGTGA. This CDR3 region has 15 residues. As DNA, the CDR3 is TGTGCCAGCAGCCCGTACCTGGCTAGCGGCAATGAGCAGTTCTTC. This encodes CASSPYLASGNEQFF.

The rearrangement joins TRBV4-2 to TRBJ2-4; 12 nucleotides line up with TRBD2. V lost 4 bases, J lost 1 base, and 8 bases stayed unmatched. CDR3 size: 18 residues. Germline assignment: CDR1 LGHNA and CDR2 YNFKEQ. Here the CDR3 reads CASSRVLAGGNAKNIQYF. The CDR3 nucleotides are TGTGCCAGCAGCCGGGTACTAGCGGGAGGAAACGCCAAAAACATTCAGTACTTC.

V is TRBV2 and J is TRBJ2-4; D possibly uses TRBD1 or TRBD2 (5 bases each). CDR1 SNHLY and CDR2 FYNNEI come from the germline V gene. V was cut by 7 bases and J by 2 bases, with 12 bases left in between. CDR3 length: 14 amino acids. DNA for the CDR3: TGTGCCAGCAATGTCGGGGCTTCCAAAAACATTCAGTACTTC. It encodes CASNVGASKNIQYF.

The chain recombines TRBV12-5 with TRBJ2-6; D not certain. The V end lost 0 bases, the J end lost 0 bases, and 6 bases lay between the germline ends. CDR3 size: 16 residues. Germline CDR1 is LGHNT and CDR2 is FRNRAP. CDR3 sequence: CASGLVPLSGANVLTF. The CDR3 region has the DNA TGTGCTAGTGGTTTGGTGCCGCTCTCTGGGGCCAACGTCCTGACTTTC.

The CDR3 loop reads CASRRTYEQYF. The CDR3 nucleotides read TGTGCCAGCAGGCGGACTTACGAGCAGTACTTC. The rearrangement joins TRBV28 to TRBJ2-7; possible D gene TRBD2, 5 bases. CDR3 length: 11 residues. V was shortened by 6 bases and J by 4 bases, with 7 bases between the two germline ends. Germline lookup yields CDR1 MDHEN and CDR2 SYDVKM.

The rearrangement links TRBV12-5 to TRBJ2-1, with D maybe TRBD2 (6 bases). V lost 0 bases and J 7 bases, leaving 16 bases between the germline ends. Germline V lookup: CDR1 LGHNT, CDR2 FRNRAP. The CDR3 is 16 residues long. Here the CDR3 reads CASGLVRSSADNEQFF. Written as DNA, the CDR3 is TGTGCTAGTGGTTTGGTAAGGTCTAGCGCGGATAATGAGCAGTTCTTC.

This clone occurred once. The chain carries TRBV3-1 (or the pseudogene TRBV3-2) and TRBJ2-3; D ambiguous. V shed 6 bases and J shed 2 bases, with 3 bases lying between them. This CDR3 is 11 amino acids long. The germline CDR1 and CDR2 sequences are LGHDT and YNNKEL (reference sequence). CDR3 residues: CASRITDTQYF. CDR3 sequence (DNA): TGTGCCAGCAGGATCACAGATACGCAGTATTTT.

This chain connects TRBV11-3 to TRBJ2-3, with no clear D. Germline V gene lookup returns CDR1 SGHNT and CDR2 YENEEA. The CDR3 sequence is 15 residues long. The germline V and J ends were trimmed by 2 bases and 4 bases, with 13 bases remaining between them. Here the CDR3 reads CASSLRRGVADTQYF. The CDR3 DNA follows: TGTGCCAGCAGCTTACGAAGAGGCGTTGCAGATACGCAGTATTTT.

The J gene is TRBJ2-1, the V gene TRBV6-2 or TRBV6-3; D not certain. The V end lost 1 base, the J end lost 4 bases, and 5 bases lay between the germline ends. CDR1 is MNHEY, CDR2 SVGEGT, per germline. The length of the CDR3 is 13 residues. The CDR3, as DNA: TGTGCCAGCAGTTACTGGGGTTACAATGAGCAGTTCTTC. It encodes CASSYWGYNEQFF.

The chain uses TRBV6-2 or TRBV6-3 and TRBJ1-3; unclear D gene. The V gene lost 5 bases and the J gene lost 2 bases, with 16 bases spanning the gap. Looked up from germline, CDR1 is MNHEY and CDR2 is SVGEGT. This CDR3 spans 16 amino acids. As DNA, the CDR3 is TGTGCCAGCAGTAACGAACGCTCGACGGCTGGAAACACCATATATTTT. Its translation is CASSNERSTAGNTIYF.

The gene calls are TRBV18 and TRBJ2-1; 8 nucleotides match TRBD2. This CDR3 is built from 16 residues. CDR1 KGHSH and CDR2 LQKENI come from the germline V gene. The J segment lost 2 bases and the V segment lost 4 bases, leaving 7 bases of the junction unmatched. For the CDR3, the DNA is TGTGCCAGCTCACTATCAACTAGCGGAGCCTACAATGAGCAGTTCTTC. Its translation is CASSLSTSGAYNEQFF.

This chain joins TRBV6-2 or TRBV6-3 and TRBJ2-7; 9 nucleotides match TRBD2. The J segment lost 2 bases and the V segment lost 6 bases, leaving 11 bases of the junction unmatched. This CDR3 region has 16 residues. Germline CDR1 MNHEY, CDR2 SVGEGT. CDR3 DNA sequence: TGTGCCAGCAGCCCGCAAGGAGCGGGAGGCCCCTACGAGCAGTACTTC. As protein: CASSPQGAGGPYEQYF.

The rearrangement links TRBV3-1 (or the pseudogene TRBV3-2) to TRBJ2-1, with TRBD1 matching 7 bases. Germline trimming cut 5 bases from V and 0 bases from J; bases unmatched to any gene: 4. This CDR3 region has 15 residues. The germline CDR1 and CDR2 sequences are LGHDT and YNNKEL (reference sequence). The CDR3 protein is CASSKGTASYNEQFF. The DNA of the CDR3 is TGTGCCAGCAGCAAAGGGACAGCCTCCTACAATGAGCAGTTCTTC.

This chain joins TRBV7-9 and TRBJ1-1; D is ambiguous. The ends were cut back, 2 bases at V and 9 bases at J, with 19 bases in the middle. Germline CDR1 SEHNR, CDR2 FQNEAQ (reference sequence). CDR3 length: 15 amino acids. The CDR3 DNA reads TGTGCCAGCAGCTTACAGAAGGGCGAGAGGACTAAAGCTTTCTTT. This gives the protein CASSLQKGERTKAFF.

This clone was seen a handful of times. CDR3 residues: CSVQGAYYEQYF. The CDR3 DNA follows: TGCAGCGTTCAAGGGGCGTATTACGAGCAGTACTTC. V and J are TRBV29-1 and TRBJ2-7, with a weak D call TRBD1 (5 bases). The V end was cut by 5 bases, the J end by 4 bases, with 12 bases between. CDR3 length: 12 residues. Germline-derived CDR1 and CDR2 are SQVTM and ANQGSEA.

The chain links TRBV29-1 to TRBJ2-1; TRBD2 agrees at 8 bases. The CDR3 has 12 amino acids. The V gene end was trimmed by 7 bases and the J gene end by 12 bases; junction bases not matched to a gene: 11. Germline CDR1 and CDR2: SQVTM and ANQGSEA. CDR3 nucleotides: TGCAGCGGGGGTGGGACTAGTGGCGGGCAGTTCTTC. This sequence encodes CSGGGTSGGQFF.

The CDR3 protein is CASSPSRMSLNYGYTF. The CDR3 DNA is TGTGCCAGCAGCCCCAGCCGGATGTCCCTGAACTATGGCTACACCTTC. This chain connects TRBV7-9 to TRBJ1-2; D uncertain. The germline V and J ends were trimmed by 5 bases and 2 bases, with 18 bases remaining between them. The CDR3 extends over 16 amino acids. CDR1 and CDR2 from the germline V gene are SEHNR and FQNEAQ (reference sequence).

To note about this clone: Given a much more abundant clone one base away, this may be a read error. The genes are TRBV24-1 and TRBJ2-1; D ambiguous. This CDR3 spans 14 amino acids. Germline CDR1 and CDR2: KGHDR and SFDVKD. The CDR3 here is CAISAFTLSNEQFF. CDR3 bases: TGTGCCATCAGTGCCTTTACGCTCTCCAATGAGCAGTTCTTC.